Presented here are 21 T cell receptor beta chains from one specimen sequenced in a study of cytomegalovirus exposure and HLA in healthy donors. PCR primers comprised 60 Vbeta and 13 Jbeta primers. Libraries were prepared by immunoSEQ multiplex PCR; TCRdb keeps only in-frame clonotypes and omits some of them. The data hold about 180,000 clones, with roughly 87% observed a single time. Sequenced: PBMCs. The receptors derive from a man aged 40-50 years in good health and CMV-seronegative.

The rearrangement uses TRBV7-3 and TRBJ2-1, with TRBD1 matching 7 bases. V was clipped by 5 bases and J by 10 bases; unmatched bases: 8. Germline V gives CDR1 SGHTA, CDR2 FQGTGA. The CDR3 loop spans 13 amino acids. CDR3 bases: TGTGCCAGCAGCGAAAAGACAGGGCGCGAGCAGTTCTTC. Its translation is CASSEKTGREQFF.

This clone was observed a handful of times. The chain couples TRBV28 to TRBJ2-7; D call uncertain. Trimming pared 10 bases from V and 4 bases from J, leaving 14 bases between. This CDR3 spans 12 amino acids. Germline assignment: CDR1 MDHEN and CDR2 SYDVKM. Here the CDR3 DNA reads TGTGCCACCACTAACGAGATATACGAGCAGTACTTC. Residues: CATTNEIYEQYF.

The J gene is TRBJ1-4, the V gene TRBV5-1; maybe TRBD1 (6 bases). The V gene lost 6 bases and the J gene lost 3 bases, with 12 bases spanning the gap. The CDR3 consists of 14 residues. Germline V gene sequence: CDR1 SGHRS, CDR2 YFSETQ. CDR3 protein: CASNLDSSNEKLFF. The CDR3 DNA follows: TGCGCCAGCAACCTGGACAGTTCTAATGAAAAACTGTTTTTT.

The chain has TRBV2 and TRBJ2-7; D possibly corresponds to TRBD2 (6 bases). The CDR3 totals 14 residues. Germline V gene sequence: CDR1 SNHLY, CDR2 FYNNEI. V gave up 4 bases and J gave up 0 bases, with 10 bases separating them. CDR3 in DNA: TGTGCCAGCAGTGTGCGGGGTGTCTCCTACGAGCAGTACTTC. It codes for CASSVRGVSYEQYF.

This clone came up a few times. The J gene is TRBJ2-2, the V gene TRBV28, with a tentative D call TRBD2 (6 bases). V was cut by 5 bases and J by 0 bases, with 13 bases left in between. The germline CDR1 and CDR2 sequences are MDHEN and SYDVKM. The CDR3 is 16 residues long. The CDR3 spells CASSPPGLPNTGELFF. The CDR3 DNA reads TGTGCCAGCAGTCCCCCGGGACTGCCGAACACCGGGGAGCTGTTTTTT.

The chain is built from TRBV7-9 and TRBJ1-5, with 9 bases matching TRBD1. Germline CDR1 reads SEHNR; CDR2 reads FQNEAQ (reference sequence). The CDR3 runs to 13 residues. V gave up 5 bases and J gave up 6 bases; unmatched junction bases: 2. The CDR3 region is CASSRDRAQPQHF. DNA for the CDR3: TGTGCCAGCAGCCGGGACAGGGCTCAGCCCCAGCATTTT.

The chain links TRBV6-1 to TRBJ2-6; a weak D match, TRBD1 (5 bases). The CDR3 runs 15 residues. Trimming shortened V by 2 bases and J by 1 base, and 6 bases separated the two germline ends. The germline CDR1 and CDR2 sequences are MNHNS and SASEGT. CDR3 DNA sequence: TGTGCCAGCAGTGAATCAGGGTCTGGGGCCAACGTCCTGACTTTC. This encodes CASSESGSGANVLTF.

The gene calls are TRBV18 and TRBJ1-6; TRBD1 aligns across 7 bases. Trimming cost V 3 bases and J 4 bases; bases outside gene matches: 9. This CDR3 region has 17 residues. Germline V CDR1 and CDR2: KGHSH, LQKENI. The CDR3 DNA reads TGTGCCAGCTCACCTAGGACAGGAATAGGGTATAATTCACCCCTCCACTTT. Its protein product is CASSPRTGIGYNSPLHF.

V usage is TRBV2 and J usage is TRBJ1-1, with D possibly TRBD1 on 5 matching bases. Germline assignment: CDR1 SNHLY and CDR2 FYNNEI. The V and J ends lost 9 bases and 9 bases respectively, with 14 bases between them. The CDR3 contains 11 residues. This CDR3 reads CARRSGVQAFF. Here the CDR3 DNA reads TGTGCCAGGAGATCGGGGGTTCAAGCTTTCTTT.

The genes are TRBV28 and TRBJ2-7; D perhaps matches TRBD1 (6 bases). This CDR3 has 16 amino acids. V was trimmed by 7 bases and J by 0 bases, leaving 19 bases between them. Germline lookup yields CDR1 MDHEN and CDR2 SYDVKM. The CDR3 reads CASTSAGVVGSYEQYF. CDR3 coding DNA: TGTGCCAGCACCTCGGCAGGGGTAGTCGGCTCCTACGAGCAGTACTTC.

J is TRBJ2-3 and V is TRBV5-1; 11 bases are a match to TRBD2. From germline, CDR1 is SGHRS and CDR2 YFSETQ. The V segment lost 2 bases and the J segment 0 bases; nucleotides outside the gene matches: 5. The CDR3 contains 17 residues. This CDR3 is CASSLIAGGTSTDTQYF. The CDR3 bases are TGCGCCAGCAGCTTAATAGCGGGGGGGACTAGCACAGATACGCAGTATTTT.

J is TRBJ1-2 and V is TRBV7-2, with TRBD1 matching 10 bases. The junction had 13 bases not matched to a gene; V was cut back by 5 bases and J by 4 bases. The CDR3 totals 17 residues. From germline, CDR1 is SGHTA and CDR2 FQGNSA. The CDR3 bases are TGTGCCAGCAGCCCAGGTGGGTTTAGACAGGGGGCCTATGGCTACACCTTC. This codes for CASSPGGFRQGAYGYTF.

The chain is built from TRBV2 and TRBJ1-4; 8 bases fit TRBD1. The CDR3 sequence is 16 residues long. V lost 3 bases and J lost 4; bases outside the gene matches: 7. Germline V gene data show CDR1 as SNHLY and CDR2 as FYNNEI. In DNA, the CDR3 is TGTGCCAGCAGTGATGATTATGGACAGGGTAATGAAAAACTGTTTTTT. It is translated as CASSDDYGQGNEKLFF.

V usage is TRBV5-1 and J usage is TRBJ2-7; 10 nucleotides align to TRBD1. V dropped 4 bases and J dropped 2; count of bases not matched to a gene: 9. Looked up from germline, CDR1 is SGHRS and CDR2 is YFSETQ. CDR3 length equals 16 residues. CDR3 coding DNA: TGCGCCAGCAGCACCGGGACAGGGGACGTGGCCTACGAGCAGTACTTC. Translating it yields CASSTGTGDVAYEQYF. The whole variable domain, filled in from reference TRBV5-1 and TRBJ2-7, reads KAGVTQTPRYLIKTRGQQVTLSCSPISGHRSVSWYQQTPGQGLQFLFEYFSETQRNKGNFPGRFSGRQFSNSRSEMNVSTLELGDSALYLCASSTGTGDVAYEQYFGPGTRLTVT.

The V call is TRBV5-5, the J call TRBJ2-2; possibly TRBD2 for D (6 bases). CDR1 and CDR2 (germline): SGHKS, YYEKEE (reference sequence). The CDR3 covers 18 residues. Trimming took 4 bases from V and 7 from J, leaving 26 bases between them. CDR3: CASSLGLLGTWGGGELFF. DNA for the CDR3: TGTGCCAGCAGCCTGGGATTATTAGGGACCTGGGGAGGCGGGGAGCTGTTTTTT.

V gene TRBV5-5 combines with J gene TRBJ1-2, with a possible D match to TRBD1 (5 bases). CDR1 is SGHKS and CDR2 is YYEKEE in the germline V gene (reference sequence). This CDR3 comprises 13 residues. Trimming pared 1 base from V and 7 bases from J, leaving 11 bases between. CDR3 sequence: CASSLNRPGGYTF. The CDR3 coding sequence is TGTGCCAGCAGCTTGAACAGGCCGGGTGGCTACACCTTC.

The genes are TRBV7-2 and TRBJ1-6; 7 nucleotides align to TRBD1. The CDR3 has 18 amino acids. Trimming cost V 4 bases and J 0 bases; bases outside gene matches: 9. Germline CDR1 is SGHTA and CDR2 is FQGNSA. CDR3 in amino acids: CASSSSGGKSSYNSPLHF. The CDR3, as DNA: TGTGCCAGCAGCTCCTCAGGGGGGAAGAGCTCCTATAATTCACCCCTCCACTTT.

This rearrangement joins TRBV6-4 to TRBJ2-2; D is possibly TRBD2 (5 bases). With 3 bases removed from V and 0 bases from J, the gap between germline ends came to 5 bases. The CDR3 is made up of 14 amino acids. The germline CDR1 and CDR2 sequences are MRHNA and SNTAGT. The CDR3 DNA reads TGTGCCAGCAGTGAACTAGCGAACACCGGGGAGCTGTTTTTT. This sequence encodes CASSELANTGELFF.

The chain couples TRBV11-3 to TRBJ2-7; D unclear. Looked up from germline, CDR1 is SGHNT and CDR2 is YENEEA. The ends were cut back, 3 bases at V and 6 bases at J, with 9 bases in the middle. The CDR3 is 12 residues long. Here the CDR3 reads CASSLRFGEQYF. The CDR3 DNA is TGTGCCAGCAGCTTGAGATTCGGCGAGCAGTACTTC.

This clone has only a few counts. The rearrangement joins TRBV2 to TRBJ2-2; D not resolved. The ends were cut back, 6 bases at V and 3 bases at J, with 5 bases in the middle. Per germline, CDR1 SNHLY and CDR2 FYNNEI. There are 12 residues in the CDR3. CDR3 sequence: CASSLDTGELFF. The CDR3 DNA is TGTGCCAGCAGCCTCGACACCGGGGAGCTGTTTTTT. Complete variable domain (other parts from reference TRBV2 and TRBJ2-2): EPEVTQTPSHQVTQMGQEVILRCVPISNHLYFYWYRQILGQKVEFLVSFYNNEISEKSEIFDDQFSVERPDGSNFTLKIRSTKLEDSAMYFCASSLDTGELFFGEGSRLTVL.

The chain uses TRBV7-9 and TRBJ1-1; D perhaps matches TRBD1 (6 bases). Germline V lookup: CDR1 SEHNR, CDR2 FQNEAQ (reference sequence). The germline V and J ends were trimmed by 3 bases and 5 bases, with 13 bases remaining between them. CDR3 length: 14 amino acids. The DNA for the CDR3 is TGTGCCAGCAGCTTGGGGACCGACAGGACTGAAGCTTTCTTT. It codes for CASSLGTDRTEAFF.